This is a list of T cell receptor beta chains from one sample in a study of T-cell reconstitution after alpha-beta-depleted transplantation in children. TCRdb reanalysed the PCR reads using MiXCR and keeps one entry per CDR3 protein. In the table there are more than 550,000 distinct CDR3 sequences, about 11% of which are singletons. The sample in question was PBMCs from the stem cell graft donor, obtained from the stem cell graft. Every receptor here comes from a human donor who donated a stem cell graft to a child with acute myeloid leukemia. The conserved cysteine and the conserved F or W are not part of the CDR3 here.

>TRBJ1-1|TRBV7-9
ASSLRGVQGMNTEAF
>TRBJ2-1|TRBV12-3/TRBV12-4
ASSFDRGFNEQF
>TRBJ2-3|TRBV4-3
ASSQGGGRGDTQY
>TRBJ1-1|TRBV12-3/TRBV12-4
ASSLGTGGATEAF
>TRBJ2-1|TRBV2
ASSPLLAGGPSEQF
>TRBJ2-7|TRBV24-1
ATSDPGTGGSYEQY
>TRBJ2-2|TRBV2
ASSVSETGELF
>TRBJ1-4|TRBV10-3
ASRTGDEKLF
>TRBJ2-2|TRBV12-5
ASGLVGGTNTGELF
>TRBJ2-7|TRBV29-1
SVSPTRGGLAGQSAYEQY
>TRBJ2-7|TRBV6-5
ASSYSNIAAPYEQY
>TRBJ1-1|TRBV25-1
ASGGAGRNTEAF
>TRBJ1-2|TRBV18
ASSPEGRPYGYT
>TRBJ2-5|TRBV20-1
SASRAVGETQY
>TRBJ2-2|TRBV29-1
SVAWRAGELF
>TRBJ2-7|TRBV5-1
ASSFAGTSGYEQY
>TRBJ2-7|TRBV7-9
ASSLELAGGEQY
>TRBJ1-5|TRBV29-1
SVGPHPNQPQH
>TRBJ2-1|TRBV6-5
ASSYLDGGRGGYNEQF
>TRBJ2-7|TRBV30
AWSVDRASYEQY
>TRBJ2-3|TRBV10-3
AISQRQGTGVTSTDTQY
>TRBJ2-5|TRBV6-2/TRBV6-3
ASSYPLAGGPIAETQY
>TRBJ2-1|TRBV5-1
ASRATSGSYNEQF
>TRBJ2-5|TRBV5-1
ASSLLSSGRAFLETQY
>TRBJ2-3|TRBV20-1
SARPGTGIQDTQY
>TRBJ2-3|TRBV20-1
SARVPSGSTDTQY
>TRBJ2-5|TRBV5-1
ASSLTSSQRQETQY
>TRBJ2-1|TRBV11-2
ASSSTQMGEQF